A single sample is the source of the 22 T cell receptor beta chains below, sequenced in a study of regulatory T cells in long-lasting Graves disease. The TCR beta library used iRepertoire HTBI primers with Arm-PCR amplification of CDR3. TCRdb ran MiXCR on the multiplex PCR reads and lists one entry per CDR3 protein. The sample has a few hundred thousand distinct CDR3 sequences, about 16% seen once. Time point given: newly diagnosed GD, antithyroid drugs for less than 3 months. PBMC-derived RNA was used for the TCR library. The data also belong to a second study, concerning T cells in Graves' hyperthyroidism and ophthalmopathy.

The starting material was peripheral blood mononuclear cells (PBMCs), obtained at new diagnosis, from a patient treated with antithyroid drugs. The origin of the receptors is a woman younger than 30 with Graves disease.

This clonotype was seen many times. The chain joins TRBV20-1 to TRBJ2-7; D is tentatively TRBD1 or TRBD2 (5 bases each). This CDR3 has 15 residues. Germline values: CDR1 DFQATT, CDR2 SNEGSKA (reference sequence). V was pared by 6 bases and J by 3 bases, with 21 bases between. CDR3 bases: TGCAGTGCCGCGTGGGGGAGACACCGCCTCTACGAGCAGTACTTC. It is translated as CSAAWGRHRLYEQYF.

Ten or more counts support this clonotype. This chain uses TRBV28 with TRBJ2-5, with D perhaps TRBD1 (6 bases). CDR3 size: 13 residues. The ends were cut back, 7 bases at V and 2 bases at J, with 11 bases in the middle. In germline, CDR1 is MDHEN, CDR2 SYDVKM. CDR3 loop: CASTTGQQETQYF. CDR3 bases: TGTGCCAGCACAACAGGACAGCAAGAGACCCAGTACTTC.

The sample holds many counts of this clonotype. One junction end disagrees with the germline gene, perhaps due to a read error. The genes are TRBV28 and TRBJ1-1; 7 bases agree with TRBD1. Per germline, CDR1 MDHEN and CDR2 SYDVKM. The CDR3 sequence is 16 residues long. The CDR3 protein is CAGSLSRQGVNTEAFF. CDR3 bases: TGTGCCGGCAGTTTATCCAGACAGGGTGTCAACACTGAAGCTTTCTTT.

The chain links TRBV28 to TRBJ2-1; 11 positions match TRBD2. V lost 4 bases and J lost 8; bases outside the gene matches: 7. Germline V lookup: CDR1 MDHEN, CDR2 SYDVKM. This CDR3 is built from 15 residues. The CDR3 sequence is CASSYSGRASDEQFF. DNA for the CDR3: TGTGCCAGCAGTTATAGCGGGAGGGCCAGCGATGAGCAGTTCTTC. The variable domain in full, completed from reference TRBV28 and TRBJ2-1, reads DVKVTQSSRYLVKRTGEKVFLECVQDMDHENMFWYRQDPGLGLRLIYFSYDVKMKEKGDIPEGYSVSREKKERFSLILESASTNQTSMYLCASSYSGRASDEQFFGPGTRLTVL.

This clonotype occurred a few times. CDR3 residues: CASSAALYPDTDTQYF. The CDR3 nucleotides read TGTGCCAGCAGTGCTGCCCTGTACCCAGACACAGATACGCAGTATTTT. The chain couples TRBV6-1 to TRBJ2-3; D is unresolved. V was shortened by 4 bases and J by 2 bases, with 16 bases between the two germline ends. This CDR3 contains 16 residues. The germline V gene has CDR1 MNHNS and CDR2 SASEGT.

V gene TRBV5-1 combines with J gene TRBJ1-4; D unresolved. Trimming took off 2 bases at V and 6 bases at J, with 11 bases between the two ends. Germline CDR1 SGHRS, CDR2 YFSETQ. This CDR3 contains 14 residues. CDR3 in amino acids: CASSLDRADEKLFF. CDR3 nucleotide sequence: TGCGCCAGCAGCTTAGATAGGGCGGATGAAAAACTGTTTTTT.

This clonotype has more than one count but fewer than ten. The chain carries TRBV7-9 and TRBJ2-6, with D uncertain. This CDR3 spans 18 amino acids. The V gene lost 3 bases and the J gene lost 0 bases, with 15 bases spanning the gap. Germline CDR1 and CDR2: SEHNR and FQNEAQ (reference sequence). The CDR3 is CASSLVGRTRSGANVLTF. DNA of the CDR3: TGTGCCAGCAGCTTGGTCGGCAGGACCCGCTCTGGGGCCAACGTCCTGACTTTC.

This clonotype was counted at least ten times. The chain recombines TRBV5-1 with TRBJ2-3; D gene uncertain. V gave up 4 bases and J gave up 6 bases, with 15 bases separating them. CDR3 length: 14 amino acids. Germline V gene lookup returns CDR1 SGHRS and CDR2 YFSETQ. CDR3 loop: CASSPGGWPDTQYF. The CDR3 region has the DNA TGCGCCAGCAGCCCCGGCGGCTGGCCCGATACGCAGTATTTT.

This clonotype was seen many times. V and J are TRBV5-1 and TRBJ1-1; D remains unclear. Germline V gene lookup returns CDR1 SGHRS and CDR2 YFSETQ. The CDR3 is made up of 13 amino acids. The V end lost 7 bases, the J end lost 2 bases, and 12 bases lay between the germline ends. This chain's CDR3 is CASQDGINTEAFF. The CDR3 DNA reads as TGCGCCAGCCAGGACGGAATTAACACTGAAGCTTTCTTT.

This clonotype was found a few times. The chain employs TRBV15 and TRBJ1-4; 10 bases fit TRBD1. Germline V gives CDR1 LNHNV, CDR2 YYDKDF (reference sequence). This CDR3 has 16 amino acids. After removal of 0 bases from V and 5 bases from J, the junction contained 3 bases not matched to a gene. CDR3 sequence: CATSREPGQGNEKLFF. For the CDR3, the DNA is TGTGCCACCAGCAGAGAGCCGGGACAGGGGAATGAAAAACTGTTTTTT.

The table lists this clonotype with a few counts. The rearrangement links TRBV19 to TRBJ1-6, with TRBD1 identical over 7 bases. V was pared by 2 bases and J by 7 bases, with 5 bases of the junction left unmatched. Germline V lookup: CDR1 LNHDA, CDR2 SQIVND (reference sequence). There are 15 residues in the CDR3. CDR3 coding DNA: TGTGCCAGTAGTATATACGACAGGGCGAATTCACCCCTCCACTTT. This sequence encodes CASSIYDRANSPLHF.

V gene TRBV7-6 combines with J gene TRBJ2-7; tentatively, D is TRBD1 or TRBD2 (5 bases each). V was trimmed by 5 bases and J by 7 bases, leaving 18 bases between them. Germline CDR1 reads SGHVS; CDR2 reads FNYEAQ. This CDR3 has 14 amino acids. Here the CDR3 DNA reads TGTGCCAGCAGCCCCGGGACCTCCTCGGGGGAGCAGTACTTC. The encoded protein is CASSPGTSSGEQYF.

There are many counts of this clonotype. V usage is TRBV6-5 and J usage is TRBJ2-5; the match to TRBD1 covers 7 bases. J lost 0 bases, V lost 4 bases, and 2 bases had no gene match. CDR1 is MNHEY and CDR2 is SVGAGI in the germline V gene. This CDR3 spans 14 amino acids. The DNA of the CDR3 is TGTGCCAGCAGTTGGACAGGAAACCAAGAGACCCAGTACTTC. Encoded protein: CASSWTGNQETQYF.

The V gene is TRBV4-3, the J gene TRBJ1-6; D remains ambiguous. The V end was cut by 0 bases, the J end by 12 bases, with 9 bases between. The CDR3 extends over 13 amino acids. Germline loops: CDR1 LGHNA, CDR2 YSLEER. The CDR3 region has the DNA TGCGCCAGCAGCCAAGAAGCCCAAAAACCCCTCCACTTT. It is translated as CASSQEAQKPLHF.

This clonotype turned up a few times. This chain connects TRBV25-1 to TRBJ2-2, with unresolved D. Germline loops: CDR1 MGHDK, CDR2 SYGVNS. The CDR3 is 13 amino acids. V lost 9 bases, J lost 7 bases, and 15 bases lay in between. The CDR3 nucleotides read TGTGCCAGTGGATGGGTCCCGGGCGGGGAGCTGTTTTTT. It yields the protein CASGWVPGGELFF.

This clonotype was counted ten times or more. The chain is built from TRBV6-1 and TRBJ2-1, with a possible D match to TRBD2 (6 bases). V was trimmed by 10 bases and J by 9 bases, leaving 13 bases between them. Germline V gene lookup returns CDR1 MNHNS and CDR2 SASEGT. CDR3 length: 11 residues. CDR3 coding DNA: TGTGCCATCAGCGACGGGGGTGAGCAGTTCTTC. This encodes CAISDGGEQFF.

Ten or more counts support this clonotype. The rearrangement links TRBV28 to TRBJ2-7, with TRBD2 as a possible D gene (5 bases). Trimming pared 2 bases from V and 3 bases from J, leaving 11 bases between. The CDR3 is 14 residues long. CDR1 MDHEN and CDR2 SYDVKM come from the germline V gene. The chain's CDR3 is CASSLNRGSYEQYF. The CDR3 nucleotides read TGTGCCAGCAGTTTAAACCGAGGGAGCTACGAGCAGTACTTC.

V gene TRBV7-9 combines with J gene TRBJ1-5; no clear D gene. The CDR3 has 14 residues. V shed 5 bases and J shed 3 bases, with 11 bases lying between them. Per germline, CDR1 SEHNR and CDR2 FQNEAQ (reference sequence). CDR3 sequence (DNA): TGTGCCAGCAGCCACCAAGGTCCCAATCAGCCCCAGCATTTT. Its translation: CASSHQGPNQPQHF.

Ten or more counts support this clonotype. J is TRBJ2-7 and V is TRBV28, with 8 bases fitting TRBD1. The CDR3 runs 14 residues. The V segment lost 8 bases and the J segment 0 bases; nucleotides outside the gene matches: 6. Germline CDR1 and CDR2: MDHEN and SYDVKM. The CDR3 region is CASSRGQGSYEQYF. The CDR3 DNA sequence: TGTGCCAGCTCACGAGGACAGGGCTCCTACGAGCAGTACTTC.

This clonotype turned up a few times. The J gene is TRBJ1-4, the V gene TRBV19; D is undetermined. This CDR3 is 17 amino acids long. Between the trimmed V and J ends, which lost 0 bases and 10 bases, there was a span of 21 bases. CDR1 LNHDA and CDR2 SQIVND come from the germline V gene (reference sequence). The CDR3 sequence is CASSIDLSDGPHGKLFF. The CDR3 DNA follows: TGTGCCAGTAGTATAGATCTATCGGACGGACCGCACGGAAAACTGTTTTTT. Full variable domain (rest looked up from reference TRBV19 and TRBJ1-4): DGGITQSPKYLFRKEGQNVTLSCEQNLNHDAMYWYRQDPGQGLRLIYYSQIVNDFQKGDIAEGYSVSREKKESFPLTVTSAQKNPTAFYLCASSIDLSDGPHGKLFFGSGTQLSVL.

Many counts were recorded for this clonotype. This rearrangement joins TRBV6-9 to TRBJ2-1, with a possible D match to TRBD2 (6 bases). CDR3 length: 14 residues. CDR1 MNHGY and CDR2 SVAAGI come from the germline V gene. Trimming took off 4 bases at V and 8 bases at J, with 15 bases between the two ends. CDR3 amino acids: CASSFAEGTYEQFF. CDR3 nucleotides: TGTGCCAGCAGTTTTGCGGAGGGGACCTATGAGCAGTTCTTC.

This clonotype was detected many times. The chain's CDR3 is CASSILSGQGSPGELFF. The CDR3, as DNA: TGTGCCAGCAGCATCCTATCAGGGCAGGGTAGTCCCGGGGAGCTGTTTTTT. The chain uses TRBV9 and TRBJ2-2, with D perhaps matching TRBD1 (5 bases). There are 17 residues in the CDR3. CDR1 is SGDLS and CDR2 is YYNGEE in the germline V gene. V was shortened by 4 bases and J by 6 bases, with 22 bases between the two germline ends.